The 9 T cell receptor beta chains reported below all come from one sample, sequenced in a study of cytomegalovirus exposure and HLA in healthy donors. PCR was performed using 60 Vbeta and 13 Jbeta primers. Generated by immunoSEQ multiplex PCR, the TCRdb table keeps only in-frame clones and is missing some. The data contain roughly 190,000 clones, approximately 67% of them seen just once; the ten biggest clones take up 2.5% to 3%. The sequenced sample consisted of PBMCs. All receptors come from a man aged 35 to 55 in good health and CMV-seronegative.

V usage is TRBV11-2 and J usage is TRBJ2-3; 8 nucleotides agree with TRBD2. CDR1 and CDR2 from the germline V gene are SGHAT and FQNNGV. The CDR3 loop spans 15 amino acids. The ends lost 6 bases at V and 2 bases at J; junction bases unmatched: 7. CDR3 bases: TGTGCCAGCAGTAAAGCGGGGGCCCTCACAGATACGCAGTATTTT. Translating it yields CASSKAGALTDTQYF.

The gene calls are TRBV25-1 and TRBJ2-2; 8 bases map to TRBD1. The length of the CDR3 is 16 residues. Per germline, CDR1 MGHDK and CDR2 SYGVNS. V was pared by 7 bases and J by 0 bases, with 7 bases of the junction left unmatched. DNA for the CDR3: TGTGCCAGCAATACAGGGGGGAGGACGAACACCGGGGAGCTGTTTTTT. It is translated as CASNTGGRTNTGELFF.

The sample holds a few counts of this clone. This chain links TRBV7-8 with TRBJ2-2; 9 bases fit TRBD2. The CDR3 loop spans 16 amino acids. Per germline, CDR1 SGHVS and CDR2 FQNEAQ. J was trimmed by 4 bases and V by 5 bases; bases with no gene match: 8. The CDR3, as DNA: TGTGCCAGCAGCACCGCTAGCGGGAAATTCACCGGGGAGCTGTTTTTT. It is translated as CASSTASGKFTGELFF.

CDR3 residues: CASSLYSYEQYF. The CDR3 DNA reads TGTGCCAGCAGCTTATACAGCTACGAGCAGTACTTC. The chain carries TRBV7-9 and TRBJ2-7; D remains ambiguous. Germline V CDR1 and CDR2: SEHNR, FQNEAQ (reference sequence). The CDR3 totals 12 residues. The germline V and J ends were trimmed by 2 bases and 3 bases, with 5 bases remaining between them.

V usage is TRBV5-8 and J usage is TRBJ1-5; the match to TRBD1 covers 7 bases. The CDR3 totals 15 residues. Germline V gives CDR1 SGHTS, CDR2 YDEGEE. Trimming removed 4 bases from V and 5 bases from J; junction bases left unmatched: 9. In DNA, the CDR3 is TGTGCCAGCAGCGCCCGGGACAGAAAAGATCAGCCCCAGCATTTT. Translation: CASSARDRKDQPQHF.

This clone has more than one count but fewer than ten. The chain is built from TRBV19 and TRBJ1-4; the D is unclear. V shed 2 bases and J shed 8 bases, with 12 bases lying between them. CDR1 LNHDA and CDR2 SQIVND come from the germline V gene (reference sequence). The CDR3 runs 14 residues. CDR3: CASSIRSPREKLFF. The CDR3 region has the DNA TGTGCCAGTAGTATAAGGTCGCCGCGGGAAAAACTGTTTTTT. Full variable domain (outside the CDR3, taken from reference TRBV19 and TRBJ1-4): DGGITQSPKYLFRKEGQNVTLSCEQNLNHDAMYWYRQDPGQGLRLIYYSQIVNDFQKGDIAEGYSVSREKKESFPLTVTSAQKNPTAFYLCASSIRSPREKLFFGSGTQLSVL.

V is TRBV5-1 and J is TRBJ1-1, with a possible D match to TRBD1 (5 bases). The CDR3 covers 15 residues. The germline V gene has CDR1 SGHRS and CDR2 YFSETQ. The V gene lost 0 bases and the J gene lost 1 base, with 10 bases spanning the gap. CDR3 sequence (DNA): TGCGCCAGCAGCTTGGGGGGCGTGGGGAACACTGAAGCTTTCTTT. Translation gives CASSLGGVGNTEAFF.

V usage is TRBV30 and J usage is TRBJ1-6; D is perhaps TRBD1 (6 bases). Between the trimmed V and J ends, which lost 6 bases and 6 bases, there was a span of 12 bases. The CDR3 covers 13 residues. The germline V gene encodes CDR1 GTSNPN and CDR2 SVGIG (reference sequence). The CDR3 region has the DNA TGTGCCTGTGACTGGGGGCGTAATTCACCCCTCCACTTT. Amino acid sequence: CACDWGRNSPLHF.

This clone was detected only a few times. The CDR3 DNA follows: TGCAGCGTTGAGCGAGCGGGTATTTTTTACTCCTACAATGAGCAGTTCTTC. Its protein product is CSVERAGIFYSYNEQFF. V usage is TRBV29-1 and J usage is TRBJ2-1, with D maybe TRBD2 (6 bases). Germline V gives CDR1 SQVTM, CDR2 ANQGSEA. The CDR3 runs 17 residues. Trimming stripped 3 bases from V and 0 bases from J, with 18 bases between.